This is a list of T cell receptor beta chains from one sample in a study of identical twins. Using its own MiXCR run on the 5' RACE reads, TCRdb lists one record per CDR3 protein. The sample comprises hundreds of thousands of distinct CDR3 sequences, 7.5% of which are singletons, and approximately 2% rests with the top ten. These data were also filed under a second study, of yellow fever vaccine responses in identical twins.

Sequenced: memory (CD45RO+) T cells sorted from blood. The receptors were gathered from a woman aged 18 to 35 in good health. The CDR3 runs from the conserved cysteine through the conserved F or W. A D gene is named only where the DNA matches it firmly. Some rows have no size entry. The others give once, few or many, or a class for an expanded clone.

few | TRBJ1-4 | TRBV15 | NA | CATSRDLQGLNEKLFF | TGTGCCACCAGCAGAGATCTACAGGGCCTTAATGAAAAACTGTTTTTT
few | TRBJ2-7 | TRBV7-2 | NA | CASSLAYGGLDSYEQYF | TGTGCCAGCAGCCTAGCGTACGGCGGGTTGGACTCCTACGAGCAGTACTTC
few | TRBJ2-7 | TRBV5-6 | NA | CASSLNPGGEQYF | TGTGCCAGCAGCTTAAACCCAGGCGGCGAGCAGTACTTC
many | TRBJ1-1 | TRBV13 | NA | CASSLGLVGTEAFF | TGTGCCAGCAGCTTAGGCCTCGTAGGGACTGAAGCTTTCTTT
NA | TRBJ1-5 | TRBV7-9 | NA | CASSPDSGGNQPQHF | TGTGCCAGCAGCCCTGACAGTGGGGGCAATCAGCCCCAGCATTTT
NA | TRBJ2-1 | TRBV6-5 | NA | CASSYQARQFF | TGTGCCAGCAGTTATCAGGCGCGGCAGTTCTTC
many | TRBJ1-6 | TRBV3-1 | NA | CASSQDTAGSPLHF | TGTGCCAGCAGCCAAGATACGGCAGGTTCACCCCTCCACTTT
few | TRBJ2-7 | TRBV4-1 | TRBD1 | CASSQGPDRGSEQYF | TGCGCCAGCAGCCAAGGCCCGGACAGGGGATCCGAGCAGTACTTC
NA | TRBJ1-1 | TRBV29-1 | NA | CSVGGVNTEAFF | TGCAGCGTTGGTGGGGTGAACACTGAAGCTTTCTTT
NA | TRBJ2-5 | TRBV29-1 | NA | CSVETSQETQYF | TGCAGCGTTGAAACTAGCCAAGAGACCCAGTACTTC
few | TRBJ1-5 | TRBV10-2 | NA | CASSESMASNQPQHF | TGCGCCAGCAGTGAGAGTATGGCGAGCAATCAGCCCCAGCATTTT
NA | TRBJ2-7 | TRBV28 | TRBD2 | CASSLPGTSGRAFEQYF | TGTGCCAGCAGTTTACCCGGGACTAGCGGGAGGGCCTTTGAGCAGTACTTC
many | TRBJ2-1 | TRBV7-9 | NA | CASSLDGGDEQFF | TGTGCCAGCAGCTTAGATGGGGGTGATGAGCAGTTCTTC
many | TRBJ1-5 | TRBV9 | TRBD1 | CASSGQGASQPQHF | TGTGCCAGCAGCGGACAGGGGGCGAGCCAGCCCCAGCATTTT
NA | TRBJ2-1 | TRBV10-3 | TRBD2 | CATRTSGIVESYNEQFF | TGTGCCACGAGGACTAGCGGGATAGTAGAGTCCTACAATGAGCAGTTCTTC
many | TRBJ2-7 | TRBV3-1 | TRBD1 | CASSQRGRGPYEQYF | TGTGCCAGCAGCCAGAGGGGGCGCGGACCCTACGAGCAGTACTTC
few | TRBJ1-2 | TRBV11-1 | NA | CASSLDDYGYTF | TGTGCCAGCAGCTTAGACGATTATGGCTACACCTTC
NA | TRBJ2-5 | TRBV20-1 | NA | CSASDGRETQYF | TGCAGTGCTAGCGACGGCCGGGAGACCCAGTACTTC
few | TRBJ2-3 | TRBV5-1 | TRBD2 | CASSLVLAGNTDTQYF | TGCGCCAGCAGCTTGGTCCTAGCGGGAAACACAGATACGCAGTATTTT
few | TRBJ2-7 | TRBV6-2/TRBV6-3 | TRBD2 | CASSYGLEDPYEQYF | TGTGCCAGCAGCTATGGACTAGAGGACCCCTACGAGCAGTACTTC
many | TRBJ2-7 | TRBV3-1 | NA | CASSPGPSYEQYF | TGTGCCAGCAGCCCGGGACCTTCCTACGAGCAGTACTTC
few | TRBJ2-5 | TRBV20-1 | NA | CSARDIPGGETQYF | TGCAGTGCTAGAGATATCCCTGGGGGAGAGACCCAGTACTTC
many | TRBJ2-7 | TRBV29-1 | NA | CSVSQGTYEQYF | TGCAGCGTTTCGCAGGGAACCTACGAGCAGTACTTC
NA | TRBJ2-7 | TRBV4-2 | TRBD1 | CASSPGGGQGAYEQYF | TGTGCCAGCAGCCCGGGAGGGGGACAGGGGGCATACGAGCAGTACTTC
many | TRBJ2-3 | TRBV25-1 | NA | CASSEYRTLNTDTQYF | TGTGCCAGCAGTGAATATAGGACACTTAACACAGATACGCAGTATTTT
many | TRBJ2-7 | TRBV12-3/TRBV12-4 | NA | CASGPPWRAYEQYF | TGTGCCAGCGGGCCCCCATGGCGGGCCTACGAGCAGTACTTC
NA | TRBJ2-7 | TRBV6-5 | NA | CASSYGGLYEQYF | TGTGCCAGCAGTTATGGGGGCCTCTACGAGCAGTACTTC
many | TRBJ1-2 | TRBV6-2/TRBV6-3 | NA | CASRGPDYGYTF | TGTGCCAGCAGGGGGCCTGATTATGGCTACACCTTC